This T cell receptor (beta chain) originates from a study of a mutant IDH1 vaccine in newly diagnosed glioma. CDR1 and CDR2 from the germline V gene are SGHRS and YFSETQ. V was pared by 6 bases and J by 2 bases, with 8 bases of the junction left unmatched. The CDR3 is 15 amino acids. As to time point: week 5, during vaccination. The vaccine gave 300 ug of a 20-mer mutant IDH1 peptide subcutaneously per dose. Worth noting for this clone: Its antigen is as yet unknown.

TCRdb's table, derived via immunoSEQ multiplex PCR, lists solely in-frame clones and lacks some. The sample yields 45,000 to 55,000 clones, 78% seen once. The material sequenced was PBMCs, taken from a glioma patient whose treatment included an IDH1 peptide vaccine. This receptor was obtained from a woman in her forties with glioma. This rearrangement joins TRBV5-1 to TRBJ2-5, with TRBD2 identical over 9 bases. The CDR3 nucleotides are TGCGCCAGCAAGGCGGGGGGGGCTGGGCAAGAGACCCAGTACTTC. Its translation: CASKAGGAGQETQYF.